This section outlines one T cell receptor (beta chain) sequence together with its context. Only in-frame clones appear in the TCRdb table, and some are missing; sequencing was by immunoSEQ multiplex PCR. This table holds 120,000 or so clones, 75% to 90% found once. These data are taken from a study of identifying expanded T cells in peripheral blood. Germline CDR1 and CDR2: LGHNT and FRNRAP. This CDR3 comprises 19 residues. V lost 3 bases and J 4 bases, leaving 22 bases between the germline ends. The sequencing input was blood. This clonotype was obtained from a person between 18 and 75 years old in good health. The V gene is TRBV12-5, the J gene TRBJ1-6; no reliable D call. The CDR3 bases are TGTGCTAGTGGTTTCCTTAGGGAGACGACCGAAGGTTATAATTCACCCCTCCACTTT. It codes for CASGFLRETTEGYNSPLHF.